The 7 T cell receptor beta chains below were found in one sample sequenced in a study of blood T cell repertoires in COVID-19. This table comes from immunoSEQ multiplex PCR, and its TCRdb copy is limited to in-frame clones, with some not included. The table lists about 200,000 clones, more than 65% of them singletons. Sequences were obtained from peripheral blood. The source is a man between 50 and 59 years old with active or convalescent COVID-19.

This sequence joins TRBV28 and TRBJ1-2, with TRBD1 identical over 8 bases. Germline values: CDR1 MDHEN, CDR2 SYDVKM. The CDR3 is made up of 14 amino acids. The V segment lost 6 bases and the J segment 0 bases; nucleotides outside the gene matches: 3. CDR3 amino acids: CASRSTGANYGYTF. In DNA, the CDR3 is TGTGCCAGCAGGTCGACAGGGGCTAACTATGGCTACACCTTC.

About this clone itself: A junction end diverges from the germline sequence, so it may reflect a read error. The V gene is TRBV4-2, the J gene TRBJ2-5; 14 bases line up with TRBD2. This CDR3 region has 19 residues. Per germline, CDR1 LGHNA and CDR2 YNFKEQ. The CDR3: CASSQSVTGLAGAQKTQYF. DNA of the CDR3: TGTGCCAGCAGCCAATCCGTCACGGGACTAGCGGGAGCCCAAAAGACCCAGTACTTC.

This rearrangement joins TRBV7-8 to TRBJ2-7, with a tentative D call TRBD1 (5 bases). The CDR3 loop spans 14 amino acids. The germline V gene encodes CDR1 SGHVS and CDR2 FQNEAQ. V dropped 2 bases and J dropped 4 bases, with 12 bases sitting between them. CDR3 in DNA: TGTGCCAGCAGCTTACAGGGCCAGGGTTACGAGCAGTACTTC. Amino acid sequence: CASSLQGQGYEQYF.

The chain links TRBV5-1 to TRBJ1-3; TRBD1 matches 8 bases. The CDR3 is made up of 17 amino acids. Trimming cost V 0 bases and J 0 bases; bases outside gene matches: 5. Germline V gives CDR1 SGHRS, CDR2 YFSETQ. CDR3 loop: CASSLGTGSFSGNTIYF. Written as DNA, the CDR3 is TGCGCCAGCAGCTTGGGGACAGGGTCCTTCTCTGGAAACACCATATATTTT.

This clone has just a few counts. V usage is TRBV7-3 and J usage is TRBJ1-6; TRBD1 aligns across 9 bases. With 6 bases clipped from V and 8 bases from J, the junction kept 5 bases outside the gene matches. Germline V gene lookup returns CDR1 SGHTA and CDR2 FQGTGA. CDR3 size: 14 residues. DNA for the CDR3: TGTGCCAGCAGTCTACGGGACAGGGATTCACCCCTCCACTTT. Amino acid sequence: CASSLRDRDSPLHF.

This clone was detected ten times or more. The rearrangement uses TRBV2 and TRBJ1-5, with TRBD1 matching 8 bases. Per germline, CDR1 SNHLY and CDR2 FYNNEI. CDR3 size: 14 residues. The V gene end was trimmed by 5 bases and the J gene end by 4 bases; junction bases not matched to a gene: 4. The CDR3 DNA reads as TGTGCCAGCAGTCCGGGACAGGAAAATCAGCCCCAGCATTTT. Its translation: CASSPGQENQPQHF.

The chain joins TRBV7-9 to TRBJ1-2; 9 bases map to TRBD1. The CDR3 sequence is 13 residues long. The V gene's germline CDR1 is SEHNR and CDR2 FQNEAQ (reference sequence). J lost 5 bases, V lost 4 bases, and 2 bases had no gene match. The CDR3 sequence is CASSSGQGYGYTF. As DNA, the CDR3 is TGTGCCAGCAGCTCGGGACAGGGTTATGGCTACACCTTC.